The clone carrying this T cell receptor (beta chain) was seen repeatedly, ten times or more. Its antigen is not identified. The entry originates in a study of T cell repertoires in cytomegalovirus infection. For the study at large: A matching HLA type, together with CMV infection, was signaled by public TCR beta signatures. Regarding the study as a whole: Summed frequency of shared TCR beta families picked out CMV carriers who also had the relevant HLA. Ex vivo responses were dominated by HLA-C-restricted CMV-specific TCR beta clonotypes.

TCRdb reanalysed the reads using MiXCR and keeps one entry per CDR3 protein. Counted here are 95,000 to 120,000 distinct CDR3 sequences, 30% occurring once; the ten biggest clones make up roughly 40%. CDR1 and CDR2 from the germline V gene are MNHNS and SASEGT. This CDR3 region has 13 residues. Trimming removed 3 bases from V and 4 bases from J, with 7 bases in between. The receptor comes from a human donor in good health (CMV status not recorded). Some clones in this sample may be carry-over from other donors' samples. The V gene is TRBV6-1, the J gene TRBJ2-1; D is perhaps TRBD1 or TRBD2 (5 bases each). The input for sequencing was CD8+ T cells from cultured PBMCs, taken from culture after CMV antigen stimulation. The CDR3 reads CASSDGGYNEQFF. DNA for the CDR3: TGTGCCAGCAGTGATGGGGGTTACAATGAGCAGTTCTTC.